These T cell receptor beta chains were read from a single sample in a study of cytomegalovirus exposure and HLA in healthy donors. Assay: immunoSEQ multiplex PCR; the TCRdb copy retains only in-frame clones and omits some. The repertoire holds 150,000 to 160,000 clones, with 85% as singletons. Sequenced material: PBMCs. These receptor sequences come from a woman aged 18-35 years in good health and CMV-seronegative. Each CDR3 is given with its conserved first and last residue. A D gene is named only where the DNA matches it firmly. The size of a clone is reported for some rows only, either as once, few or many, or as a class for expanded clones.

CDR3nt	CDR3aa	abundance	v_gene	j_gene	d_gene
TGCGCCAGCAGTGAATTAGCGGGGGGGCCTCCAGATACGCAGTATTTT	CASSELAGGPPDTQYF	once	TRBV10-2	TRBJ2-3	TRBD2
TGTGCCAGCAGTCTAACGTACAGGGTGGGAATAGGGTACGAGCAGTACTTC	CASSLTYRVGIGYEQYF	NA	TRBV28	TRBJ2-7	NA
TGCGCCAGCAGTGAGGGAGTAGCGGGGGGTGTAAACTTTAGCACAGATACGCAGTATTTT	CASSEGVAGGVNFSTDTQYF	NA	TRBV10-1	TRBJ2-3	TRBD2
TGTGCCAGCAGCAAAGACGGAGGAGAGAAAACCGTCGAAAGAGCCCAGTACTTC	CASSKDGGEKTVERAQYF	NA	TRBV21-1	TRBJ2-5	NA
TGTGCCTGGAGACACGGGGGAGGCACTGAAGCTTTCTTT	CAWRHGGGTEAFF	NA	TRBV30	TRBJ1-1	NA
TGTGCCAGCAGGCCCACAGGTCAGCGAGAGGAGTTCTTC	CASRPTGQREEFF	once	TRBV7-9	TRBJ2-1	NA
TGTGCCACCCTGAATGGGGGGGGCGCAAATCAGCCCCAGCATTTT	CATLNGGGANQPQHF	NA	TRBV28	TRBJ1-5	NA
TGCGCCAGCAGCTTGGAAGGGGATGTAGGCGAGCAGTACTTC	CASSLEGDVGEQYF	NA	TRBV5-1	TRBJ2-7	NA
TGTGCCAGCAGTTTCGGGAGCACCTACAATGAGCAGTTCTTC	CASSFGSTYNEQFF	NA	TRBV27	TRBJ2-1	NA
TGTGCCAGCAGCAAGGGACAGGGGGATCAGCCCCAGCATTTT	CASSKGQGDQPQHF	NA	TRBV9	TRBJ1-5	TRBD1
TGTGCCAGCAGCAAAGCCCCAGGGACAGGGAGTGGTGGAGAGACCCAGTACTTC	CASSKAPGTGSGGETQYF	NA	TRBV21-1	TRBJ2-5	NA
TGTGCCAGCAGCCTACCTAGCACAGATACGCAGTATTTT	CASSLPSTDTQYF	NA	TRBV5-6	TRBJ2-3	NA
TGTGCCATCAGTGAGTCCCCCCCAGGGGGCGCGAATTCACCCCTCCACTTT	CAISESPPGGANSPLHF	NA	TRBV10-3	TRBJ1-6	TRBD1
TGTGCCAGCAGTCTACAACAGGGGTGGAGCGGCGAGCAGTACTTC	CASSLQQGWSGEQYF	NA	TRBV6-5	TRBJ2-7	TRBD1
TGTGCCAGTTCCGACGGGAACTATGGCTACACCTTC	CASSDGNYGYTF	NA	TRBV6-1	TRBJ1-2	NA
TGTGCCAGCAGCCAAGCGCTCGGGGACAGGGTTAATGTCGGCTACACCTTC	CASSQALGDRVNVGYTF	once	TRBV4-2	TRBJ1-2	TRBD1
TGTGCCAGCAGTGAAAATAGGGGGCTCAGTCAGCCCCAGCATTTT	CASSENRGLSQPQHF	NA	TRBV28	TRBJ1-5	TRBD1
TGTGCCAGCAGCCCGGGACAGGGAGACACCGGGGAGCTGTTTTTT	CASSPGQGDTGELFF	few	TRBV7-9	TRBJ2-2	TRBD1
TGTGCCAGCAGCTTAGTTGGCCAGGACGAGCAGTACTTC	CASSLVGQDEQYF	NA	TRBV7-2	TRBJ2-7	NA
TGTGCCAGCGGGGAGACAGGGACTGGAAACACCATATATTTT	CASGETGTGNTIYF	NA	TRBV2	TRBJ1-3	TRBD1
TGTGCCAGCAGCTTAGGCGGGGGGAGGTCAGATACGCAGTATTTT	CASSLGGGRSDTQYF	NA	TRBV7-9	TRBJ2-3	TRBD2
TGTGCCAGCATCGAAGGAGGCTCCTACGAGCAGTACTTC	CASIEGGSYEQYF	NA	TRBV28	TRBJ2-7	NA
TGTGCCAGCAGGGCTAGACAGGGGGGGACTGAAGCTTTCTTT	CASRARQGGTEAFF	NA	TRBV27	TRBJ1-1	TRBD1
TGTGCCAGCAGTCAGACAGGGGGGAATGAAAAACTGTTTTTT	CASSQTGGNEKLFF	NA	TRBV28	TRBJ1-4	TRBD1
TGTGCCAGCAGCTCCATTAGCAGCACAGATACGCAGTATTTT	CASSSISSTDTQYF	NA	TRBV7-3	TRBJ2-3	NA
TGCGCCAGCAGCGACGTGGGACAGACTGGCGACGAGCAGTACTTC	CASSDVGQTGDEQYF	NA	TRBV5-1	TRBJ2-7	TRBD1
TGTGCCAGCAGCTTTGACAGGGTCGCAGAGACCCAGTACTTC	CASSFDRVAETQYF	NA	TRBV5-4	TRBJ2-5	TRBD1
TGTGCCAGCAGCTTAGAGACAGGGAGATACGAGCAGTACTTC	CASSLETGRYEQYF	NA	TRBV7-2	TRBJ2-7	TRBD1
TGTGCCAGCAGTTACCCACCGGACATTTATACCTACGAGCAGTACTTC	CASSYPPDIYTYEQYF	NA	TRBV6-6	TRBJ2-7	NA
TGTGCCAGCAGTTCCGGGACAGTGGGTTTAGGTACGCAGTATTTT	CASSSGTVGLGTQYF	NA	TRBV27	TRBJ2-3	TRBD1
TGTGCCAGCAGCTTAGGAGGGAACACCGGGGAGCTGTTTTTT	CASSLGGNTGELFF	NA	TRBV7-6	TRBJ2-2	NA
TGTGCCAGCAGCCCAGGTGACTACGGACGCACAGATACGCAGTATTTT	CASSPGDYGRTDTQYF	NA	TRBV7-3	TRBJ2-3	NA
TGCGCCAGCAGCCCCCGGGGCAGGGGAGATAGGAACACTGAAGCTTTCTTT	CASSPRGRGDRNTEAFF	NA	TRBV5-1	TRBJ1-1	NA
TGTGCCAGCAGTACGGGGATTCCTAATGAAAAACTGTTTTTT	CASSTGIPNEKLFF	NA	TRBV2	TRBJ1-4	NA
TGCAGCGTTGCGCGGGGGCTAGAGACCCAGTACTTC	CSVARGLETQYF	NA	TRBV29-1	TRBJ2-5	NA
TGTGCCAGCGATGAGGCAGGGAGGTCAGGAAACACCATATATTTT	CASDEAGRSGNTIYF	once	TRBV7-2	TRBJ1-3	NA
TGCGCCAGCAATAGCGGCAGAGGGGACAATGAGCAGTTCTTC	CASNSGRGDNEQFF	NA	TRBV5-1	TRBJ2-1	NA
TGTGCCAGTACCCCGTACGGGGGCTCCTACGAGCAGTACTTC	CASTPYGGSYEQYF	NA	TRBV19	TRBJ2-7	NA
TGTGCCAGCGGCCGGGTGAACGAGCAGTACTTC	CASGRVNEQYF	NA	TRBV7-9	TRBJ2-7	NA
TGTGCCAGCAGTTACCGACAGGGGGCTTACGAGCAGTACTTC	CASSYRQGAYEQYF	NA	TRBV28	TRBJ2-7	TRBD1
TGTGCCAGCAGCCAGAAAAAAAAACGTACAGGGGAGAGAGGCGAGCAGTACTTC	CASSQKKKRTGERGEQYF	NA	TRBV7-8	TRBJ2-7	TRBD1